This record covers a single T cell receptor beta chain. Its antigen is currently unknown. The sample comes from a study of T cell repertoires in cytomegalovirus infection. General observations from the study: Frequencies of public TCR beta families were cumulated, and this identified carriers of CMV plus the relevant HLA.

The germline V and J ends were trimmed by 7 bases and 10 bases, with 22 bases remaining between them. Per the germline V gene, CDR1 is MDHEN and CDR2 is SYDVKM. The CDR3 is 14 residues long. TCRdb fed the reads into MiXCR, producing one record per CDR3 protein. The sample records approximately 750,000 distinct CDR3 sequences, 35% being singletons. The material sequenced was PBMCs. V usage is TRBV28 and J usage is TRBJ1-1, with D maybe TRBD1 (5 bases). This TCR was recovered from a human donor in good health (CMV status not recorded). Some clones in this sample may be carry-over from other donors' samples. The CDR3 sequence: CASIFVGRGDGAFF. CDR3 nucleotide sequence: TGTGCCAGCATTTTTGTGGGCCGGGGGGACGGAGCTTTCTTT.